The clone carrying this T cell receptor beta chain has just a few counts. Its specificity is unknown. TCRdb keeps only in-frame clones here, not all; method: immunoSEQ multiplex PCR. The table includes 15,000 to 20,000 clones, about 72% detected once. This entry belongs to a study of somatic mutations in cytotoxic T cells in rheumatoid arthritis. Looking at the study overall: The researchers flow-sorted some T-cell populations stained with V beta antibodies and got nearly 100% purity, and these included V beta1+ cells sequenced for TCRB.

General observations from the study: Unlike healthy controls, rheumatoid arthritis patients had CD8+ clonality that increased with age.

This CDR3 is 15 amino acids long. Germline V gene sequence: CDR1 SEHNR, CDR2 FQNEAQ (reference sequence). V lost 0 bases and J 4 bases, leaving 12 bases between the germline ends. This receptor was taken from an adult with rheumatoid arthritis. The V call is TRBV7-9, the J call TRBJ1-2; D possibly corresponds to TRBD1 (6 bases). The sample consisted of CD8+ T cells sorted from blood. This CDR3 reads CASSLAIGGSYGYTF. DNA for the CDR3: TGTGCCAGCAGCTTAGCGATAGGGGGAAGCTATGGCTACACCTTC.